This T cell receptor (beta chain) emerged from a study of blood T cell repertoires in COVID-19. The wider study: COVID-19 samples, acute and convalescent, were from the United States, Italy and Spain. From T cells, B-cell-depleted T cells, or PBMCs came the material, which was cDNA or gDNA.

TCRdb's copy holds only in-frame clones and misses some; the assay was immunoSEQ multiplex PCR. The data contain about 290,000 clones, 75% to 90% of them singletons. Sequenced input: peripheral blood. This TCR was sampled from a woman aged 25 to 39 with active or convalescent COVID-19.

DNA for the CDR3: TGTGCCAGCAGTGAAGGAGGACAGGGGTCTGAGCAGTTCTTC. As protein: CASSEGGQGSEQFF. V usage is TRBV2 and J usage is TRBJ2-1; 9 nucleotides line up with TRBD1. The CDR3 is made up of 14 amino acids. V dropped 1 base and J dropped 9; count of bases not matched to a gene: 4. Germline CDR1 SNHLY, CDR2 FYNNEI.